The T cell receptor beta chain under discussion was sequenced for a study of primary melanoma T cells and metastatic recurrence. Trimming pared 5 bases from V and 4 bases from J, leaving 12 bases between. The CDR3 totals 14 residues. CDR1 is SGHRS and CDR2 is YFSETQ in the germline V gene. Profiled with immunoSEQ multiplex PCR; TCRdb holds only in-frame clones, not every one. The sample yields 1,100 or so clones, roughly four fifths seen once. The sequenced sample was melanoma tumor tissue. The clonotype originates from a human donor with melanoma. The chain couples TRBV5-1 to TRBJ1-4; D possibly corresponds to TRBD1 (6 bases). The CDR3 spells CASSLRQDNEKLFF. In nucleotides, the CDR3 is TGCGCCAGCAGTCTCCGACAGGATAATGAAAAACTGTTTTTT.